This is a list of T cell receptor beta chains from one sample in a study of blood T cells in healthy people across ages. Each CDR3 protein gets one entry after TCRdb re-called the 5' RACE reads with MiXCR. The sample carries hundreds of thousands of distinct CDR3 sequences, approximately 52% recorded once. The sample comprised blood. The receptor set was obtained from a woman aged 80 or older in good health. Both conserved end residues are part of each CDR3. The order of the fields is V gene, clone size, J gene, D gene, CDR3 length, CDR3 protein, CDR3 DNA. A D gene is named only where the DNA matches it firmly. Clone size is given for some rows only: seen once, a few or many times, or a class if the clone is expanded.

v_gene: TRBV20-1; abundance: NA; j_gene: TRBJ2-7; d_gene: TRBD2; len: 16; CDR3aa: CSAHSGTNSSYNEQYF; CDR3nt: TGCAGTGCGCATTCCGGGACTAACAGCTCCTACAATGAGCAGTACTTC
v_gene: TRBV6-2/TRBV6-3; abundance: few; j_gene: TRBJ2-3; d_gene: TRBD1; len: 15; CDR3aa: CASSYSRDRGDTQYF; CDR3nt: TGTGCCAGCAGTTACTCCCGGGACAGGGGAGATACGCAGTATTTT
v_gene: TRBV7-3; abundance: NA; j_gene: TRBJ2-1; d_gene: NA; len: 15; CDR3aa: CASSLRRAGYNEQFF; CDR3nt: TGTGCCAGCAGCCTCAGACGAGCGGGCTACAATGAGCAGTTCTTC
v_gene: TRBV29-1; abundance: NA; j_gene: TRBJ2-5; d_gene: TRBD1; len: 15; CDR3aa: CSVGHPGTGQETQYF; CDR3nt: TGCAGCGTCGGCCATCCCGGGACAGGGCAAGAGACCCAGTACTTC
v_gene: TRBV20-1; abundance: NA; j_gene: TRBJ2-5; d_gene: NA; len: 12; CDR3aa: CSARGTQETQYF; CDR3nt: TGCAGTGCTAGAGGAACGCAAGAGACCCAGTACTTC
v_gene: TRBV12-3/TRBV12-4; abundance: many; j_gene: TRBJ2-3; d_gene: NA; len: 15; CDR3aa: CASNHRDTSTDTQYF; CDR3nt: TGTGCCAGCAATCACCGGGACACCTCCACAGATACGCAGTATTTT
v_gene: TRBV6-1; abundance: NA; j_gene: TRBJ2-7; d_gene: TRBD1; len: 16; CDR3aa: CASSEGYGTGSYEQYF; CDR3nt: TGTGCCAGCAGTGAAGGGTACGGGACAGGTTCGTACGAGCAGTACTTC
v_gene: TRBV27; abundance: few; j_gene: TRBJ2-1; d_gene: NA; len: 15; CDR3aa: CASSSYGALNNEQFF; CDR3nt: TGTGCCAGCAGCTCCTACGGCGCTCTAAACAATGAGCAGTTCTTC
v_gene: TRBV20-1; abundance: once; j_gene: TRBJ1-6; d_gene: NA; len: 13; CDR3aa: CSASKAGNSLLHF; CDR3nt: TGCAGTGCTAGTAAAGCGGGAAATTCACTCCTCCACTTT
v_gene: TRBV12-3/TRBV12-4; abundance: many; j_gene: TRBJ2-3; d_gene: NA; len: 14; CDR3aa: CASSPDGVTDTQYF; CDR3nt: TGTGCCAGCAGTCCCGACGGGGTCACAGATACGCAGTATTTT
v_gene: TRBV5-1; abundance: NA; j_gene: TRBJ2-7; d_gene: NA; len: 17; CDR3aa: CASSLPRGAGVLDEQYF; CDR3nt: TGCGCCAGCAGTCTACCCCGAGGGGCAGGGGTCCTCGACGAGCAGTACTTC
v_gene: TRBV4-2; abundance: many; j_gene: TRBJ2-7; d_gene: TRBD2; len: 17; CDR3aa: CASSPQAASGSMNEQYF; CDR3nt: TGTGCCAGCAGCCCGCAAGCAGCTAGCGGGAGTATGAACGAGCAGTACTTC
v_gene: TRBV4-3; abundance: once; j_gene: TRBJ2-7; d_gene: TRBD1; len: 18; CDR3aa: CASSQDIPGTGATYEQYF; CDR3nt: TGCGCCAGCAGCCAAGATATTCCCGGGACAGGGGCTACCTACGAGCAGTACTTC
v_gene: TRBV5-1; abundance: NA; j_gene: TRBJ2-2; d_gene: TRBD1; len: 19; CDR3aa: CASSQQPFGQGTATGELFF; CDR3nt: TGCGCCAGCAGCCAACAGCCTTTCGGACAGGGGACGGCCACCGGGGAGCTGTTTTTT
v_gene: TRBV20-1; abundance: NA; j_gene: TRBJ1-2; d_gene: NA; len: 12; CDR3aa: CSADNSEHGYTF; CDR3nt: TGCAGTGCGGATAATAGTGAACATGGCTACACCTTC
v_gene: TRBV20-1; abundance: NA; j_gene: TRBJ2-7; d_gene: TRBD1; len: 12; CDR3aa: CSAMGTGFEQYF; CDR3nt: TGCAGTGCTATGGGGACAGGGTTCGAGCAGTACTTC
v_gene: TRBV29-1; abundance: NA; j_gene: TRBJ2-1; d_gene: NA; len: 12; CDR3aa: CSVVALSNEQFF; CDR3nt: TGCAGCGTTGTGGCTCTGAGCAATGAGCAGTTCTTC
v_gene: TRBV4-1; abundance: NA; j_gene: TRBJ2-2; d_gene: NA; len: 14; CDR3aa: CASSQEEDAGELFF; CDR3nt: TGCGCCAGCAGCCAAGAGGAGGACGCCGGGGAGCTGTTTTTT
v_gene: TRBV7-2; abundance: many; j_gene: TRBJ2-5; d_gene: NA; len: 13; CDR3aa: CASSLEPQETQYF; CDR3nt: TGTGCCAGCAGCTTAGAACCTCAAGAGACCCAGTACTTC
v_gene: TRBV5-1; abundance: NA; j_gene: TRBJ1-1; d_gene: NA; len: 16; CDR3aa: CASSHAQGGGGTEAFF; CDR3nt: TGCGCCAGCAGCCACGCCCAGGGTGGTGGGGGAACTGAAGCTTTCTTT
v_gene: TRBV27; abundance: NA; j_gene: TRBJ2-2; d_gene: NA; len: 14; CDR3aa: CASSPREYTGELFF; CDR3nt: TGTGCCAGCAGTCCCAGGGAGTACACCGGGGAGCTGTTTTTT
v_gene: TRBV13; abundance: NA; j_gene: TRBJ2-7; d_gene: TRBD2; len: 14; CDR3aa: CASSLGAQRGDQYF; CDR3nt: TGTGCCAGCAGCTTAGGGGCCCAGCGGGGAGATCAGTACTTC
v_gene: TRBV12-3/TRBV12-4; abundance: NA; j_gene: TRBJ2-1; d_gene: NA; len: 16; CDR3aa: CASSSPAEGGNNEQFF; CDR3nt: TGTGCCAGCAGTTCCCCAGCGGAGGGGGGTAACAATGAGCAGTTCTTC
v_gene: TRBV19; abundance: NA; j_gene: TRBJ1-3; d_gene: NA; len: 15; CDR3aa: CASSTRQEPGNTIYF; CDR3nt: TGTGCCAGTAGTACCCGACAGGAGCCGGGAAACACCATATATTTT
v_gene: TRBV12-3/TRBV12-4; abundance: many; j_gene: TRBJ1-2; d_gene: NA; len: 14; CDR3aa: CASSPNSESYGYTF; CDR3nt: TGTGCCAGCAGTCCAAACTCAGAGTCCTATGGCTACACCTTC
v_gene: TRBV11-2; abundance: many; j_gene: TRBJ2-1; d_gene: TRBD2; len: 15; CDR3aa: CASSPGRGSYNEQFF; CDR3nt: TGTGCCAGCAGCCCCGGGAGGGGCTCCTACAATGAGCAGTTCTTC
v_gene: TRBV7-9; abundance: NA; j_gene: TRBJ2-1; d_gene: NA; len: 14; CDR3aa: CASSVALGDNEQFF; CDR3nt: TGTGCCAGCAGCGTAGCGCTAGGAGACAATGAGCAGTTCTTC
v_gene: TRBV5-1; abundance: NA; j_gene: TRBJ2-6; d_gene: NA; len: 15; CDR3aa: CASSSYSSGANVLTF; CDR3nt: TGCGCCAGCAGCTCGTATTCCTCTGGGGCCAACGTCCTGACTTTC